This TCR beta chain originates from a study of identical twins. This CDR3 region has 16 residues. Germline V lookup: CDR1 MNHNS, CDR2 SASEGT. J gave up 4 bases and V 6 bases, and 13 bases lay outside the gene matches. Findings and limits, study-wide: Partly confounded zero-insertion analyses could result from invariant MAIT and iNKT cells.

Template switching supplied a universal primer site; unique molecular identifiers were carried on the cDNA. TCRdb recomputed calls from the 5' RACE reads with MiXCR, one row per CDR3 protein. In the table there are 430,000 or so distinct CDR3 sequences, about 24% of which are singletons. Comment on this clonotype: No antigen is known for it.

These data were likewise used in another study, on T cells expressing NK-cell markers.

The chain recombines TRBV6-1 with TRBJ2-3, with TRBD2 matching 7 bases. Sequences were obtained from CD4+ T cells sorted from blood. The clonotype comes from a woman younger than 35 in good health. CDR3 region: CASRTRGGPVSDTQYF. The DNA of the CDR3 is TGTGCCAGCAGGACAAGGGGAGGGCCAGTTTCAGATACGCAGTATTTT.